This TCR beta chain was identified in a study of blood T cell repertoires in COVID-19. Study summary: PBMCs, B-cell-depleted T cells, or T cells were the source of the cDNA or gDNA that made up the material.

Assay used: immunoSEQ multiplex PCR; TCRdb lists only in-frame clones, some missing. The table records under 200,000 clones, approximately 84% of them present only once. The CDR3 totals 12 residues. Germline V lookup: CDR1 SGHNT, CDR2 YYREEE (reference sequence). V lost 1 base, J lost 10 bases, and 6 bases lay in between. Enrolled through a virtual design, the participants were between roughly 18 and 89 years of age and came from 24 US areas. Participant reports of clinical history set cohort assignment. The TCR originated in a man aged 50-60 years who had recovered from COVID-19. The sample consisted of PBMCs or T cells enriched from blood (not recorded which). J is TRBJ1-6 and V is TRBV5-4; D remains unclear. CDR3 protein: CASSLHQSPLHF. The CDR3 DNA sequence: TGTGCCAGCAGCTTGCATCAGTCACCCCTCCACTTT.